The 16 T cell receptor beta chains below come from one sample, sequenced in a study of shared clonotypes between healthy human individuals. TCRdb keeps only in-frame clones here, not all; method: immunoSEQ multiplex PCR. The table has millions of clones, about 95% seen once. Naive CD8 populations comprised CD45RO-negative cells positively selected for CCR7, excluding terminally differentiated effector memory CD45RA+ cells. The sequencing sample was made of naive CD8+ T cells sorted from blood. Receptors originate from a man aged 18 to 35 in good health.

The chain employs TRBV30 and TRBJ1-5, with D hard to call. This CDR3 spans 13 amino acids. Germline V gene data show CDR1 as GTSNPN and CDR2 as SVGIG (reference sequence). The germline V and J ends were trimmed by 4 bases and 7 bases, with 14 bases remaining between them. The CDR3 region is CAWNPFIGQPQHF. CDR3 nucleotide sequence: TGTGCCTGGAACCCCTTTATAGGACAGCCCCAGCATTTT. The whole variable domain, filled in from reference TRBV30 and TRBJ1-5, reads SQTIHQWPATLVQPVGSPLSLECTVEGTSNPNLYWYRQAAGRGLQLLFYSVGIGQISSEVPQNLSASRPQDRQFILSSKKLLLSDSGFYLCAWNPFIGQPQHFGDGTRLSIL.

J is TRBJ2-7 and V is TRBV27; D call uncertain. The CDR3 sequence is 15 residues long. The V end was cut by 5 bases, the J end by 2 bases, with 16 bases between. Germline lookup yields CDR1 MNHEY and CDR2 SMNVEV (reference sequence). Here the CDR3 reads CASSILSGPPYEQYF. The CDR3 nucleotides read TGTGCCAGCAGTATCCTATCGGGCCCCCCCTACGAGCAGTACTTC.

This rearrangement joins TRBV5-1 to TRBJ2-7; 9 bases are shared with TRBD1. The CDR3 runs 15 residues. The germline V gene encodes CDR1 SGHRS and CDR2 YFSETQ. V lost 0 bases and J lost 4; bases outside the gene matches: 5. The CDR3 coding sequence is TGCGCCAGCAGCTTGGGAGACAGGGGGACTTACGAGCAGTACTTC. Protein: CASSLGDRGTYEQYF.

The chain combines TRBV7-9 with TRBJ2-7, with D possibly called TRBD1 or TRBD2 (5 bases each). V was clipped by 5 bases and J by 1 base, with 15 bases between them. CDR1 and CDR2 (germline): SEHNR, FQNEAQ (reference sequence). The CDR3 length is 15 residues. In DNA, the CDR3 is TGTGCCAGCAGCAGGGGAGAAGTACCTTCCTACGAGCAGTACTTC. This sequence encodes CASSRGEVPSYEQYF.

V is TRBV7-8 and J is TRBJ2-1; D gene uncertain. The CDR3 is 12 amino acids. In germline, CDR1 is SGHVS, CDR2 FQNEAQ. Trimming pared 1 base from V and 8 bases from J, leaving 6 bases between. In DNA form, the CDR3 reads TGTGCCAGCAGCTTAGTCGCGCATGAGCAGTTCTTC. It translates to CASSLVAHEQFF.

V is TRBV4-3 and J is TRBJ2-1, with 9 bases lining up with TRBD2. V dropped 0 bases and J dropped 3; count of bases not matched to a gene: 3. The CDR3 runs to 16 residues. The germline gives CDR1 LGHNA, CDR2 YSLEER. The CDR3 region has the DNA TGCGCCAGCAGCCAAGAGCCAGCGGGAGGCTACAATGAGCAGTTCTTC. Protein sequence: CASSQEPAGGYNEQFF.

This clone was observed a handful of times. Within the sample, other DNA sequences also encode this same CDR3. The V and J genes are TRBV7-9 and TRBJ1-2, with D tentatively TRBD1 (6 bases). The CDR3 totals 12 residues. Trimming left V 5 bases short and J 5 bases short, with 9 bases between. CDR1 SEHNR and CDR2 FQNEAQ come from the germline V gene (reference sequence). The CDR3 DNA reads as TGTGCCAGCAGCCCTACAGGGTATGGCTACACCTTC. It specifies CASSPTGYGYTF.

The CDR3 protein is CASSLSLGGLADTQYF. The DNA for the CDR3 is TGTGCCAGCAGTTTATCGCTAGGCGGTTTAGCAGATACGCAGTATTTT. The chain has TRBV27 and TRBJ2-3, with unresolved D. Trimming cost V 0 bases and J 4 bases, with 14 bases left between them. This CDR3 comprises 16 residues. Per germline, CDR1 MNHEY and CDR2 SMNVEV (reference sequence).

A word on this clone: The same CDR3 also results from other DNA sequences found in this sample. This rearrangement joins TRBV2 to TRBJ2-5; TRBD2 might be the D (5 bases). V shed 4 bases and J shed 4 bases, with 7 bases lying between them. Germline values: CDR1 SNHLY, CDR2 FYNNEI. This CDR3 has 12 amino acids. The CDR3 nucleotides read TGTGCCAGCAGTGTTGCGGGAGAGACCCAGTACTTC. Translating gives CASSVAGETQYF.

A few counts support this clone. The chain couples TRBV28 to TRBJ2-4; D is possibly TRBD1 (6 bases). The V end lost 5 bases, the J end lost 0 bases, and 14 bases lay between the germline ends. The CDR3 contains 16 residues. Germline V gene lookup returns CDR1 MDHEN and CDR2 SYDVKM. CDR3 protein: CASSLDRSLAKNIQYF. CDR3 DNA: TGTGCCAGCAGTCTAGACAGGAGCTTAGCCAAAAACATTCAGTACTTC.

The V call is TRBV9, the J call TRBJ2-3; D ambiguous. The CDR3 extends over 16 amino acids. The V gene lost 0 bases and the J gene lost 2 bases, with 13 bases spanning the gap. Germline V gives CDR1 SGDLS, CDR2 YYNGEE. The CDR3 nucleotides read TGTGCCAGCAGCGTAGACTCGGGCATATCCACAGATACGCAGTATTTT. This gives the protein CASSVDSGISTDTQYF.

The chain carries TRBV5-6 and TRBJ2-1; D is perhaps TRBD1 or TRBD2 (5 bases each). Germline lookup yields CDR1 SGHDT and CDR2 YYEEEE. CDR3 length: 15 amino acids. The V gene lost 2 bases and the J gene lost 2 bases, with 11 bases spanning the gap. In nucleotides, the CDR3 is TGTGCCAGCAGCTTTGGGGACGGAGCCTACAATGAGCAGTTCTTC. Protein sequence: CASSFGDGAYNEQFF.

The rearrangement uses TRBV6-6 and TRBJ1-5; D remains unclear. The length of the CDR3 is 14 residues. The germline CDR1 and CDR2 sequences are MNHNY and SVGAGI (reference sequence). The V and J ends lost 6 bases and 1 base respectively, with 10 bases between them. The CDR3 is CASRGPISNQPQHF. CDR3 DNA sequence: TGTGCCAGCAGAGGACCGATAAGCAATCAGCCCCAGCATTTT.

This clone appeared once. The chain is built from TRBV6-5 and TRBJ1-1; possible D gene TRBD1, 5 bases. V dropped 9 bases and J dropped 0 bases, with 11 bases sitting between them. The CDR3 has 13 residues. Germline V CDR1 and CDR2: MNHEY, SVGAGI. The CDR3 DNA follows: TGTGCCAGTGGACTGGGGGTGAACACTGAAGCTTTCTTT. It yields the protein CASGLGVNTEAFF.

The rearrangement uses TRBV7-9 and TRBJ2-1; 7 nucleotides agree with TRBD1. This CDR3 is built from 14 residues. Germline CDR1 is SEHNR and CDR2 is FQNEAQ (reference sequence). V was pared by 5 bases and J by 4 bases, with 5 bases of the junction left unmatched. The CDR3 DNA reads TGTGCCAGCAGCCCAGGGGACAGTTACAATGAGCAGTTCTTC. Translating it yields CASSPGDSYNEQFF.

This clone has just one count. CDR3 in amino acids: CASREDLYNEQFF. CDR3 DNA sequence: TGTGCCAGCAGGGAGGACCTCTACAATGAGCAGTTCTTC. The rearrangement joins TRBV6-5 to TRBJ2-1, with D possibly matching TRBD2 (5 bases). CDR3 size: 13 residues. Germline-derived CDR1 and CDR2 are MNHEY and SVGAGI. The V end lost 6 bases, the J end lost 3 bases, and 9 bases lay between the germline ends.